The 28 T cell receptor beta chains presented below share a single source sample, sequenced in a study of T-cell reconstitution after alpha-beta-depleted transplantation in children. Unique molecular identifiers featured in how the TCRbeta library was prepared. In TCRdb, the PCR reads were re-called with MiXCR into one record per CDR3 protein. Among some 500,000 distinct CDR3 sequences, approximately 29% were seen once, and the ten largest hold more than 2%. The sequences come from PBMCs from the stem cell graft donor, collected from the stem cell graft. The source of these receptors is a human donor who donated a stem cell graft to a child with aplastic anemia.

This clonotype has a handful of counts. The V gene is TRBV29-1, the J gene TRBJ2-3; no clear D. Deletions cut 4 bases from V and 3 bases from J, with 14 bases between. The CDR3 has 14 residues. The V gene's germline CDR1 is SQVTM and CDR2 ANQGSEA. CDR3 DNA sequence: TGCAGCGTTGGAGTAGCTATGGCGACAGATACGCAGTATTTT. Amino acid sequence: CSVGVAMATDTQYF.

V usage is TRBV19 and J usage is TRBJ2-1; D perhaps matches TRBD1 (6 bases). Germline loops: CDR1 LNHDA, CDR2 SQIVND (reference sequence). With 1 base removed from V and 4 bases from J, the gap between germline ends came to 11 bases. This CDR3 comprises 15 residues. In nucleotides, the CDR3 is TGTGCCAGTAGTATAGCTGGGGGCCGATACAATGAGCAGTTCTTC. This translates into CASSIAGGRYNEQFF.

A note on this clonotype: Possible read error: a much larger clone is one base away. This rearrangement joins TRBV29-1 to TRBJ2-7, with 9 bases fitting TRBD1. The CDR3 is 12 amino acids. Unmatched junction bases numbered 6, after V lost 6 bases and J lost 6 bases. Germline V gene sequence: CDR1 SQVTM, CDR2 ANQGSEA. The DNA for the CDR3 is TGCAGCGTGTGGACAGGGGACGGCGAGCAGTACGTC. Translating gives CSVWTGDGEQYV.

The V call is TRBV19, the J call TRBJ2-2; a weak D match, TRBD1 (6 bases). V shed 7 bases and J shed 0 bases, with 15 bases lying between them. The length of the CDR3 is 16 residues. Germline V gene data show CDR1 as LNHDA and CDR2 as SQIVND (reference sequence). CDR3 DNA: TGTGCCAGTAAAATGACCGGGACACCGAACACCGGGGAGCTGTTTTTT. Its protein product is CASKMTGTPNTGELFF.

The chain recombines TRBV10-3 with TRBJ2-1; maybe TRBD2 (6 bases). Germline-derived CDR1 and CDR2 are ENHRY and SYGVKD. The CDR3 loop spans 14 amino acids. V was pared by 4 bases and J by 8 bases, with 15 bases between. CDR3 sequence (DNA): TGTGCCATCAGTGGGCGTGGGGAGGAAGATGAGCAGTTCTTC. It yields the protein CAISGRGEEDEQFF.

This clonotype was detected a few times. The CDR3 sequence is CASKMPGQGMNEQFF. DNA of the CDR3: TGTGCCAGCAAAATGCCGGGACAGGGTATGAATGAGCAGTTCTTC. The V call is TRBV27, the J call TRBJ2-1, with 9 positions matching TRBD1. The CDR3 is made up of 15 amino acids. Germline-derived CDR1 and CDR2 are MNHEY and SMNVEV (reference sequence). Trimming cost V 7 bases and J 7 bases; bases outside gene matches: 11.

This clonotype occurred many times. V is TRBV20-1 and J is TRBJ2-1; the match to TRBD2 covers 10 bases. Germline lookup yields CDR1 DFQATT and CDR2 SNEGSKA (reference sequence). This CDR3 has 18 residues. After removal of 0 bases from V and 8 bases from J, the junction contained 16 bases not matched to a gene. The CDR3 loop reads CSARDTPSGSTAAYEQFF. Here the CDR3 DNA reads TGCAGTGCTAGAGACACCCCTAGCGGGAGCACCGCGGCGTATGAGCAGTTCTTC.

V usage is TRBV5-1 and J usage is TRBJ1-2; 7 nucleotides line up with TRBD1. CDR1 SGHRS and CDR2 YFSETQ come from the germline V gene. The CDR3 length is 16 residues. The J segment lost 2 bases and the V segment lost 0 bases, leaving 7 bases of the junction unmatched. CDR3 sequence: CASSLGGTDLNYGYTF. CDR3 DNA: TGCGCCAGCAGCTTGGGTGGGACAGACCTGAACTATGGCTACACCTTC.

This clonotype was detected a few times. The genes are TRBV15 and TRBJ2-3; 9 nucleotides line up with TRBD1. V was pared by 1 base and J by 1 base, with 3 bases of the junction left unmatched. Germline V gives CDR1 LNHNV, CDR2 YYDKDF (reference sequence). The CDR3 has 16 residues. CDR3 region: CATSRARDRGTDTQYF. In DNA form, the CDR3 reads TGTGCCACCAGCAGAGCCCGGGACAGGGGCACAGATACGCAGTATTTT.

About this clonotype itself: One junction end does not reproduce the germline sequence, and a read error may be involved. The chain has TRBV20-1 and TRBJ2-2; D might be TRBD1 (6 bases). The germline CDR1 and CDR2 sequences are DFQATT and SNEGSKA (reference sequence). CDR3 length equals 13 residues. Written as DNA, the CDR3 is TGCAGTGCTAGGGACAGAAAAACCGGGAAGCTGTTTTTT. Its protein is CSARDRKTGKLFF.

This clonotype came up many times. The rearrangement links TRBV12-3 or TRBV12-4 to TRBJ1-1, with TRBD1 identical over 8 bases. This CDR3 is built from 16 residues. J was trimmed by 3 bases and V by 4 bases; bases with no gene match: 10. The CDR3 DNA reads TGTGCCAGCAGTTCCGCGATCGGACAGGGCCACACTGAAGCTTTCTTT. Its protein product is CASSSAIGQGHTEAFF.

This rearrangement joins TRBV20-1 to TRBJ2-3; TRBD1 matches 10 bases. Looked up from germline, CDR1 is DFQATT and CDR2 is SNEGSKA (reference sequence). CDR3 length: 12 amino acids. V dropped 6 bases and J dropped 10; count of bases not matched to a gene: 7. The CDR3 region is CSATGTGVAQYF. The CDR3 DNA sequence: TGCAGTGCCACCGGGACAGGGGTCGCGCAGTATTTT.

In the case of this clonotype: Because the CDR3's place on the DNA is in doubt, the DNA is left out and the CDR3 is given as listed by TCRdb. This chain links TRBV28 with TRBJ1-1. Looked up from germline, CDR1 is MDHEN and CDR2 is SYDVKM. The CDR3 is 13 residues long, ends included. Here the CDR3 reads CASSFLERTEAFF.

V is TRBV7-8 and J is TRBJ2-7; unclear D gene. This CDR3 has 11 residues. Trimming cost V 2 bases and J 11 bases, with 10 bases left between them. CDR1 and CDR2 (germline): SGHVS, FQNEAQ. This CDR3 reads CASSLLSGKYF. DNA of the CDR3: TGTGCCAGCAGCTTATTATCGGGCAAGTACTTC.

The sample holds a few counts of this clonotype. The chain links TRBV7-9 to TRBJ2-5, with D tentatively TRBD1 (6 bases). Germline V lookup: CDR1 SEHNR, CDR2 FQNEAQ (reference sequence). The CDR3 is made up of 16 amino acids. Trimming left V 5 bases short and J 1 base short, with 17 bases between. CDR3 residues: CASSPLIGQLQETQYF. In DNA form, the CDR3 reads TGTGCCAGCAGCCCCTTAATAGGACAGCTCCAAGAGACCCAGTACTTC.

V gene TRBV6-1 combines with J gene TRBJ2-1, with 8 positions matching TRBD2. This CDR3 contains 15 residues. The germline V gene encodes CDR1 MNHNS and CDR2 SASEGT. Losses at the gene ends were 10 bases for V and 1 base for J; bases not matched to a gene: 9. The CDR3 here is CATGEGGRSYNEQFF. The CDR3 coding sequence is TGTGCCACCGGCGAGGGCGGGAGGTCCTACAATGAGCAGTTCTTC.

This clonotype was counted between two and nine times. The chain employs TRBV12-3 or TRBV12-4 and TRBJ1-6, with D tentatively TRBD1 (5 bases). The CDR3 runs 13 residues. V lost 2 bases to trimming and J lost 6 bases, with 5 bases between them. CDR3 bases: TGTGCCAGCAGTTTACAGGGTAATTCACCCCTCCACTTT. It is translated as CASSLQGNSPLHF.

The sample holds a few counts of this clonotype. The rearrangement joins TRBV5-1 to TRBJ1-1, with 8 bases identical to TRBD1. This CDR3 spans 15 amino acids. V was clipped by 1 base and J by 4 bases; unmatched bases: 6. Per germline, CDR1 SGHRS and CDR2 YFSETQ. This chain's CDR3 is CASSLRRQGSTEAFF. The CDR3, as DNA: TGCGCCAGCAGCTTGAGGCGACAGGGGAGCACTGAAGCTTTCTTT.

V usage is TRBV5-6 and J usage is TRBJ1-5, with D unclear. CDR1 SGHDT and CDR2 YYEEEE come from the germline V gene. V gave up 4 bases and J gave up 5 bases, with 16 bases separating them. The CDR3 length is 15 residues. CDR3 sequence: CASSLLTRRDQPQHF. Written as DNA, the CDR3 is TGTGCCAGCAGCCTTTTGACACGGCGCGATCAGCCCCAGCATTTT.

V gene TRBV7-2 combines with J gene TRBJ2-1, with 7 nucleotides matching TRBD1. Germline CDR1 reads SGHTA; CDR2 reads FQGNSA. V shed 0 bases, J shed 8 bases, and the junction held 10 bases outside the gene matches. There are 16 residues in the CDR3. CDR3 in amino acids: CASSLALGGESHEQFF. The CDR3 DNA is TGTGCCAGCAGCTTAGCGCTAGGGGGCGAATCACATGAGCAGTTCTTC.

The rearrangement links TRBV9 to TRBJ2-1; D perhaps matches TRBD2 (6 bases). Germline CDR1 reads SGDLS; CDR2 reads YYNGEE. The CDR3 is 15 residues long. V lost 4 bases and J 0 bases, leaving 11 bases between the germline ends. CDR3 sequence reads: CASSFLASSYNEQFF. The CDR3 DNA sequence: TGTGCCAGCAGCTTTCTAGCGTCCTCCTACAATGAGCAGTTCTTC.

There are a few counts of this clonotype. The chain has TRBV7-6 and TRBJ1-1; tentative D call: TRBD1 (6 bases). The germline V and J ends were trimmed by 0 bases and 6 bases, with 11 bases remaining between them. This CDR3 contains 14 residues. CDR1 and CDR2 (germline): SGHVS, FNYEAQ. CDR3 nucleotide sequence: TGTGCCAGCAGCTTAGCGGGGAAGGGGGCTGAAGCTTTCTTT. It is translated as CASSLAGKGAEAFF.

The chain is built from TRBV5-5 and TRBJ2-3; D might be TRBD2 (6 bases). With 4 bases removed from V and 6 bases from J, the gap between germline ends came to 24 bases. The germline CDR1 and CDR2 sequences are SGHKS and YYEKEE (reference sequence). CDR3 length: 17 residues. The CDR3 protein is CASSVELPSLGRDTQYF. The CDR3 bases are TGTGCCAGCAGCGTAGAGCTTCCTAGCCTAGGGAGGGATACGCAGTATTTT.

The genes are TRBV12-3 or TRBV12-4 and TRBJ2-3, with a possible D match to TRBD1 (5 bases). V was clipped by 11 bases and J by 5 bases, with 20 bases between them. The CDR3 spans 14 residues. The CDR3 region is CALDQGGRGDTQYF. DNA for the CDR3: TGTGCCCTAGACCAGGGTGGGCGCGGAGATACGCAGTATTTT.

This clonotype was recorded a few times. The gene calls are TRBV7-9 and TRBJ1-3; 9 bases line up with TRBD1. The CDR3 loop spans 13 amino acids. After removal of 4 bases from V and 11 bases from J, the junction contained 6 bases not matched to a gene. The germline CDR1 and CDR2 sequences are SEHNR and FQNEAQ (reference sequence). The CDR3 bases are TGTGCCAGCAGCTCCGGGACAGGGTATGCCATATATTTT. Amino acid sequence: CASSSGTGYAIYF.

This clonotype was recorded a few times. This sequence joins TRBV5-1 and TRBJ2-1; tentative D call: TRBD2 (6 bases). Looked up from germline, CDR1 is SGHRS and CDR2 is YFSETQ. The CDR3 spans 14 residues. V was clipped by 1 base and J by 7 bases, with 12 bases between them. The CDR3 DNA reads TGCGCCAGCAGCTTGAGGAGGGAGATTAATGAGCAGTTCTTC. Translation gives CASSLRREINEQFF.

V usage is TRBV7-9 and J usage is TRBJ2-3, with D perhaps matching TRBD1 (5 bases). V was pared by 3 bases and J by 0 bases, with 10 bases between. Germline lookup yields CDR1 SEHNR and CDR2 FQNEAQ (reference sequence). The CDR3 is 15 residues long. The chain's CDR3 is CASSFDSASTDTQYF. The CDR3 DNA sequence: TGTGCCAGCAGCTTCGACAGTGCTAGCACAGATACGCAGTATTTT.

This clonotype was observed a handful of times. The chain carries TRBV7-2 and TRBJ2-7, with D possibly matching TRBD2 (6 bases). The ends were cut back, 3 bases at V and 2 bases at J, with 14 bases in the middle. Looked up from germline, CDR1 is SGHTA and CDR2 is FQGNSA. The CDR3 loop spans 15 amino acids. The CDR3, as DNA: TGTGCCAGCAGCTTTCCCGGGACGGGAGCCTACGAGCAGTACTTC. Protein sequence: CASSFPGTGAYEQYF.